This T cell receptor (beta chain) was found in a study of cytomegalovirus exposure and HLA in healthy donors. Study conclusions and caveats: The study carried out a later analysis of TCR beta sequences. It associated 16,951 of them with specific HLA alleles at a false discovery rate of 0.05. Fewer N-insertions (relative to the roughly 730-donor mean) were reportedly seen in an Asian-associated ancestry cluster in a later analysis. Later analysis identified a missense DCLRE1C variant that was linked to TCR beta V- and J-gene trimming. Beyond CMV serostatus, there was no information to go on about immune exposure.

Regarding this clone: Its cognate antigen is unknown.

The primer mix had 60 Vbeta and 13 Jbeta primers. Repertoires were generated with immunoSEQ multiplex PCR, while TCRdb's copy carries only in-frame clones and drops some. In the table there are about 190,000 clones, roughly 87% of which are singletons. Germline loops: CDR1 KGHSH, CDR2 LQKENI. V lost 2 bases to trimming and J lost 8 bases, with 12 bases between them. The CDR3 spans 13 residues. The sequence derives from a boy under 10 years old in good health and CMV-seronegative. Sequencing was performed on PBMCs. The chain couples TRBV18 to TRBJ1-1; no clear D gene. The CDR3 region is CASSPNPQNEAFF. The CDR3 nucleotides are TGTGCCAGCTCACCAAACCCCCAGAACGAAGCTTTCTTT.